The 16 T cell receptor beta chains presented below share a single source sample, sequenced in a study of cytomegalovirus exposure and HLA in healthy donors. Use of 60 Vbeta and 13 Jbeta primers characterized the PCR. Sequencing used immunoSEQ multiplex PCR; TCRdb keeps in-frame clones, though not all of them. The sample holds approximately 150,000 clones, 80% to 85% seen once. The sequenced sample was PBMCs. These receptors were collected from a male donor in good health and CMV-seronegative.

As to this clone: The same CDR3 arises from other DNA sequences in this sample as well. This chain joins TRBV5-1 and TRBJ1-1, with TRBD1 identical over 9 bases. Per the germline V gene, CDR1 is SGHRS and CDR2 is YFSETQ. The CDR3 totals 14 residues. The V segment lost 0 bases and the J segment 4 bases; nucleotides outside the gene matches: 1. CDR3 in amino acids: CASSLGTGVTEAFF. In DNA, the CDR3 is TGCGCCAGCAGCTTGGGGACAGGGGTCACTGAAGCTTTCTTT.

This rearrangement joins TRBV9 to TRBJ2-1; the D gene is possibly TRBD1 (6 bases). Trimming stripped 0 bases from V and 3 bases from J, with 10 bases between. The germline V gene encodes CDR1 SGDLS and CDR2 YYNGEE. The CDR3 sequence is 15 residues long. The CDR3 DNA is TGTGCCAGCAGCGTAGGGCAGGGGATCTACAATGAGCAGTTCTTC. It is translated as CASSVGQGIYNEQFF.

This clone is a singleton in its sample. This chain uses TRBV4-2 with TRBJ1-1, with D uncertain. CDR1 is LGHNA, CDR2 YNFKEQ, per germline. This CDR3 comprises 15 residues. The V and J ends lost 0 bases and 1 base respectively, with 9 bases between them. CDR3: CASSQDSRGNTEAFF. The CDR3 region has the DNA TGTGCCAGCAGCCAAGATAGCAGAGGGAACACTGAAGCTTTCTTT.

The chain recombines TRBV6-5 with TRBJ2-7, with a possible D match to TRBD1 (5 bases). Per germline, CDR1 MNHEY and CDR2 SVGAGI. The CDR3 covers 13 residues. V was cut by 6 bases and J by 4 bases, with 13 bases left in between. CDR3 DNA sequence: TGTGCCAGCAGCTACACCAGGGATTACGAGCAGTACTTC. Its protein is CASSYTRDYEQYF.

J is TRBJ2-7 and V is TRBV25-1, with D perhaps matching TRBD1 (6 bases). Germline lookup yields CDR1 MGHDK and CDR2 SYGVNS. The germline V and J ends were trimmed by 4 bases and 4 bases, with 14 bases remaining between them. This CDR3 contains 14 residues. The CDR3 DNA reads as TGTGCCAGCAGTGTCAGTGGGGGCCAATACGAGCAGTACTTC. It is translated as CASSVSGGQYEQYF.

The chain links TRBV7-2 to TRBJ2-7, with 9 nucleotides matching TRBD2. V shed 3 bases and J 2 bases; nucleotides not matched to a gene: 8. Per the germline V gene, CDR1 is SGHTA and CDR2 is FQGNSA. The CDR3 covers 16 residues. CDR3 protein: CASSLRPAGGPYEQYF. The CDR3 nucleotides are TGTGCCAGCAGCTTGAGGCCCGCGGGGGGGCCCTACGAGCAGTACTTC.

This chain joins TRBV7-9 and TRBJ2-7, with a tentative D call TRBD1 (5 bases). CDR3 length equals 14 residues. Looked up from germline, CDR1 is SEHNR and CDR2 is FQNEAQ (reference sequence). V was cut by 3 bases and J by 2 bases, with 11 bases left in between. CDR3 bases: TGTGCCAGCAGCTTCTTCAGGGCGGCCTACGAGCAGTACTTC. This encodes CASSFFRAAYEQYF. The full variable domain, its missing parts supplied by reference TRBV7-9 and TRBJ2-7, is DTGVSQNPRHKITKRGQNVTFRCDPISEHNRLYWYRQTLGQGPEFLTYFQNEAQLEKSRLLSDRFSAERPKGSFSTLEIQRTEQGDSAMYLCASSFFRAAYEQYFGPGTRLTVT.

This rearrangement joins TRBV25-1 to TRBJ1-6, with 10 bases lining up with TRBD1. The CDR3 runs 16 residues. V lost 4 bases to trimming and J lost 7 bases; unmatched junction nucleotides: 7. Germline CDR1 MGHDK, CDR2 SYGVNS. The CDR3 sequence is CASSADRGLANSPLHF. CDR3 DNA: TGTGCCAGCAGTGCAGACAGGGGGCTGGCGAATTCACCCCTCCACTTT. Full variable domain (remainder filled in from reference TRBV25-1 and TRBJ1-6): EADIYQTPRYLVIGTGKKITLECSQTMGHDKMYWYQQDPGMELHLIHYSYGVNSTEKGDLSSESTVSRIRTEHFPLTLESARPSHTSQYLCASSADRGLANSPLHFGNGTRLTVT.

There are a few counts of this clone. This sequence joins TRBV5-1 and TRBJ2-2, with 10 bases fitting TRBD2. The V gene end was trimmed by 3 bases and the J gene end by 3 bases; junction bases not matched to a gene: 5. CDR3 length: 16 residues. CDR1 and CDR2 from the germline V gene are SGHRS and YFSETQ. The CDR3 protein is CASSSAGTSDTGELFF. The CDR3 bases are TGCGCCAGCAGCTCCGCCGGGACTAGCGACACCGGGGAGCTGTTTTTT.

This chain links TRBV29-1 with TRBJ2-7; maybe TRBD1 (6 bases). Trimming cost V 7 bases and J 3 bases, with 16 bases left between them. The CDR3 sequence is 13 residues long. Germline loops: CDR1 SQVTM, CDR2 ANQGSEA. CDR3 in amino acids: CSAYLDSYYEQYF. The CDR3 DNA reads as TGCAGCGCATACCTGGACAGCTACTACGAGCAGTACTTC.

J is TRBJ2-1 and V is TRBV7-2; a possible D gene is TRBD2 (7 bases). CDR1 SGHTA and CDR2 FQGNSA come from the germline V gene. The CDR3 sequence is 15 residues long. Trimming pared 2 bases from V and 9 bases from J, leaving 17 bases between. DNA for the CDR3: TGTGCCAGCAGCTTACGTAGGGGGGGGGCGGGTGAGCAGTTCTTC. Translated, it gives CASSLRRGGAGEQFF.

The CDR3 coding sequence is TGTGCCAGTAGTATTAGCCCCACCAGGGCTGGGTATGGCTACACCTTC. It codes for CASSISPTRAGYGYTF. The V gene is TRBV19, the J gene TRBJ1-2; weak D call: TRBD1 (5 bases). V was shortened by 3 bases and J by 5 bases, with 19 bases between the two germline ends. The CDR3 runs 16 residues. CDR1 and CDR2 (germline): LNHDA, SQIVND (reference sequence).

The J gene is TRBJ1-2, the V gene TRBV6-1; a weak D match, TRBD1 (5 bases). V was clipped by 6 bases and J by 6 bases, with 14 bases between them. CDR1 and CDR2 (germline): MNHNS, SASEGT. The CDR3 is 13 amino acids. The CDR3 coding sequence is TGTGCCAGCAGGGTCAGGGCGGCAGATGGCTACACCTTC. Protein product: CASRVRAADGYTF.

V gene TRBV18 combines with J gene TRBJ2-7, with 8 bases matching TRBD1. CDR1 and CDR2 (germline): KGHSH, LQKENI. With 3 bases clipped from V and 4 bases from J, the junction kept 8 bases outside the gene matches. CDR3 length equals 15 residues. CDR3 coding DNA: TGTGCCAGCTCACCGCAACAGGGGGGTCGGTACGAGCAGTACTTC. Translating it yields CASSPQQGGRYEQYF.

The chain couples TRBV7-9 to TRBJ2-3, with a weak D call TRBD1 (6 bases). The length of the CDR3 is 16 residues. In germline, CDR1 is SEHNR, CDR2 FQNEAQ (reference sequence). V was pared by 5 bases and J by 6 bases, with 21 bases between. In DNA, the CDR3 is TGTGCCAGCAGCCCTATATTTGGGGGCGCTGACGATACGCAGTATTTT. It specifies CASSPIFGGADDTQYF.

This clone was found once. This chain connects TRBV4-1 to TRBJ2-7; D possibly corresponds to TRBD2 (5 bases). This CDR3 is 14 amino acids long. V was clipped by 0 bases and J by 7 bases, with 13 bases between them. CDR1 is MGHRA and CDR2 is YSYEKL in the germline V gene. The CDR3 reads CASSQDIGVQEQYF. CDR3 DNA sequence: TGCGCCAGCAGCCAAGATATCGGGGTTCAGGAGCAGTACTTC.